Sequencing of this TCR beta chain was carried out in a study of T cell repertoires in cytomegalovirus infection. Study-level background: The public TCR beta signatures pointed to both CMV infection and matching HLA type.

In TCRdb, the reads were re-called with MiXCR into one record per CDR3 protein. The table has 250,000 to 300,000 distinct CDR3 sequences, under 30% seen once. This clonotype was detected ten times or more. What it binds is not known. CDR3 size: 17 residues. CDR1 and CDR2 (germline): SGHAT, FQNNGV. J was trimmed by 0 bases and V by 2 bases; bases with no gene match: 10. Study-wide results and limits: Predominance within the ex vivo response was attributable to HLA-C-restricted CMV-specific TCR beta clonotypes. Carriage of CMV together with the relevant HLA was identifiable through cumulative public TCR beta family frequency.

This clonotype was sampled from a human donor in good health (CMV status not recorded). Some clones in this sample may be carry-over from other donors' samples. Source material: PBMCs. The chain is built from TRBV11-2 and TRBJ2-7; 7 nucleotides agree with TRBD2. The CDR3, as DNA: TGTGCCAGCAGCTTAACAACGGGACTATCTTTCTCCTACGAGCAGTACTTC. Translating it yields CASSLTTGLSFSYEQYF.